What follows are 32 T cell receptor beta chains derived from one specimen sequenced in a study of blood T cell repertoires in COVID-19. Profiled with immunoSEQ multiplex PCR; TCRdb holds only in-frame clones, not every one. This repertoire shows under 95,000 clones, roughly 78% found once; its top ten account for 1.2%. What was sequenced was peripheral blood. These receptors all stem from a woman of 80 years or more with acute or convalescent COVID-19.

This sequence joins TRBV18 and TRBJ1-1, with TRBD1 matching over 9 bases. Germline CDR1 is KGHSH and CDR2 is LQKENI. The length of the CDR3 is 16 residues. Germline trimming cut 3 bases from V and 1 base from J; bases unmatched to any gene: 6. Here the CDR3 reads CASSPIQGAGNTEAFF. CDR3 sequence (DNA): TGTGCCAGCTCACCCATACAGGGGGCCGGGAACACTGAAGCTTTCTTT.

The chain couples TRBV28 to TRBJ2-5; 9 bases are shared with TRBD2. V was clipped by 5 bases and J by 3 bases; unmatched bases: 10. Germline CDR1 MDHEN, CDR2 SYDVKM. The CDR3 extends over 16 amino acids. The DNA of the CDR3 is TGTGCCAGCAGTCCACCGGGACTAGCTGACAAAGAGACCCAGTACTTC. This encodes CASSPPGLADKETQYF.

The rearrangement links TRBV7-2 to TRBJ1-2, with D possibly being TRBD1 (6 bases). CDR3 length: 14 residues. The germline gives CDR1 SGHTA, CDR2 FQGNSA. The V and J ends lost 5 bases and 0 bases respectively, with 10 bases between them. Written as DNA, the CDR3 is TGTGCCAGCAGCCCGGACAGAGCTAACTATGGCTACACCTTC. It translates to CASSPDRANYGYTF.

Concerning this clone itself: The junction shows a germline mismatch at one end, possibly a read error. The V and J genes are TRBV28 and TRBJ1-2, with 11 positions matching TRBD1. The CDR3 contains 12 residues. CDR1 is MDHEN and CDR2 is SYDVKM in the germline V gene. CDR3 region: CASSLQGQGEAF. The CDR3 DNA reads TGTGCCAGCAGTTTACAGGGACAGGGGGAAGCCTTC.

The chain has TRBV6-6 and TRBJ2-1, with TRBD2 matching over 12 bases. V lost 5 bases and J lost 6; bases outside the gene matches: 11. Germline CDR1 and CDR2: MNHNY and SVGAGI (reference sequence). This CDR3 is 17 amino acids long. The CDR3 reads CASSRLTGTSGFNEQFF. The CDR3 nucleotides are TGTGCCAGCAGTCGCTTAACCGGGACTAGCGGGTTCAATGAGCAGTTCTTC.

The rearrangement links TRBV4-2 to TRBJ2-6; TRBD2 matches at 12 bases. The CDR3 consists of 19 residues. Germline V gene data show CDR1 as LGHNA and CDR2 as YNFKEQ. Trimming removed 1 base from V and 3 bases from J; junction bases left unmatched: 7. This CDR3 reads CASSQGASGGVVGANVLTF. The DNA for the CDR3 is TGTGCCAGCAGCCAAGGGGCTAGCGGGGGGGTCGTTGGGGCCAACGTCCTGACTTTC.

This sequence joins TRBV3-1 (or the pseudogene TRBV3-2) and TRBJ1-4, with D possibly matching TRBD1 (5 bases). V lost 1 base and J lost 5, with 11 bases in between. CDR3 size: 15 residues. Germline values: CDR1 LGHDT, CDR2 YNNKEL (reference sequence). The CDR3 loop reads CASSQGTRGNEKLFF. CDR3 nucleotides: TGTGCCAGCAGCCAAGGGACCCGGGGGAATGAAAAACTGTTTTTT.

The chain links TRBV5-1 to TRBJ2-3, with TRBD2 matching 11 bases. The germline gives CDR1 SGHRS, CDR2 YFSETQ. CDR3 length: 16 amino acids. Losses at the gene ends were 4 bases for V and 2 bases for J; bases not matched to a gene: 6. The CDR3 loop is CASSAGTSGHTDTQYF. DNA of the CDR3: TGCGCCAGCAGCGCCGGGACTAGCGGACACACAGATACGCAGTATTTT.

J is TRBJ1-2 and V is TRBV19; TRBD1 aligns across 9 bases. J lost 8 bases, V lost 10 bases, and 14 bases had no gene match. The V gene's germline CDR1 is LNHDA and CDR2 SQIVND (reference sequence). CDR3 length: 14 residues. CDR3 sequence reads: CATSGAGTGYGYTF. CDR3 nucleotide sequence: TGTGCCACCAGTGGCGCCGGGACAGGGTACGGCTACACCTTC.

The chain is built from TRBV5-1 and TRBJ2-1, with D tentatively TRBD2 (5 bases). CDR1 and CDR2 from the germline V gene are SGHRS and YFSETQ. The germline V and J ends were trimmed by 0 bases and 8 bases, with 12 bases remaining between them. The CDR3 covers 14 residues. CDR3 in amino acids: CASSLGLRFDEQFF. In nucleotides, the CDR3 is TGCGCCAGCAGCTTGGGACTACGCTTCGATGAGCAGTTCTTC.

The chain has TRBV29-1 and TRBJ2-1; 10 bases are a match to TRBD2. The CDR3 spans 15 residues. Germline V lookup: CDR1 SQVTM, CDR2 ANQGSEA. V shed 2 bases and J 8 bases; nucleotides not matched to a gene: 9. CDR3 loop: CSVELAGALLDEQFF. In nucleotides, the CDR3 is TGCAGCGTTGAACTAGCGGGAGCGTTGCTGGATGAGCAGTTCTTC.

The chain has TRBV6-5 and TRBJ2-7, with 8 bases matching TRBD2. Germline V gene data show CDR1 as MNHEY and CDR2 as SVGAGI. The CDR3 is 15 amino acids. The J segment lost 7 bases and the V segment lost 2 bases, leaving 10 bases of the junction unmatched. CDR3: CASSYGGAGDLEQYF. The CDR3 DNA sequence: TGTGCCAGCAGTTACGGTGGAGCGGGGGACCTGGAGCAGTACTTC.

The genes are TRBV2 and TRBJ1-1; TRBD1 is a possible D gene (5 bases). The CDR3 is 12 residues long. V was shortened by 9 bases and J by 3 bases, with 11 bases between the two germline ends. Germline V gene lookup returns CDR1 SNHLY and CDR2 FYNNEI. DNA for the CDR3: TGTGCCAGAGCGGGGCGCGACACTGAAGCTTTCTTT. Encoded protein: CARAGRDTEAFF.

The chain uses TRBV6-5 and TRBJ2-5; TRBD1 agrees at 10 bases. The length of the CDR3 is 16 residues. Germline trimming cut 4 bases from V and 1 base from J; bases unmatched to any gene: 6. Germline CDR1 reads MNHEY; CDR2 reads SVGAGI. Written as DNA, the CDR3 is TGTGCCAGCAGTTCCAGACAGGGGGCGATCCAAGAGACCCAGTACTTC. Translated: CASSSRQGAIQETQYF.

This sequence joins TRBV3-1 (or the pseudogene TRBV3-2) and TRBJ1-6; 7 bases fit TRBD1. CDR1 LGHDT and CDR2 YNNKEL come from the germline V gene (reference sequence). The V and J ends lost 3 bases and 5 bases, in that order; junction bases with no gene match: 1. The CDR3 has 14 amino acids. CDR3 DNA sequence: TGTGCCAGCAGCCATGGGACAGATAATTCACCCCTCCACTTT. Translating gives CASSHGTDNSPLHF.

J is TRBJ1-2 and V is TRBV12-3 or TRBV12-4; D possibly corresponds to TRBD1 (6 bases). The CDR3 extends over 13 amino acids. Trimming cost V 6 bases and J 8 bases, with 16 bases left between them. CDR3 sequence reads: CASRSTGLGGYTF. DNA for the CDR3: TGTGCCAGCAGGTCAACAGGGCTTGGGGGCTACACCTTC.

CDR3 DNA sequence: TGTGCCAGCAGTTACTTGTTTCCGAGGCCAGATGGCTACACCTTC. It is translated as CASSYLFPRPDGYTF. The chain joins TRBV6-5 to TRBJ1-2, with D unclear. In germline, CDR1 is MNHEY, CDR2 SVGAGI. The V and J ends lost 1 base and 6 bases respectively, with 15 bases between them. This CDR3 has 15 residues.

This clone was observed once. V and J are TRBV5-5 and TRBJ1-2, with TRBD1 matching over 8 bases. This CDR3 region has 14 residues. Germline values: CDR1 SGHKS, CDR2 YYEKEE (reference sequence). V lost 3 bases to trimming and J lost 2 bases; unmatched junction nucleotides: 3. CDR3 in DNA: TGTGCCAGCAGCTCGGACAGGGCGAACTATGGCTACACCTTC. Its translation is CASSSDRANYGYTF. Full variable domain (outside the CDR3, taken from reference TRBV5-5 and TRBJ1-2): DAGVTQSPTHLIKTRGQQVTLRCSPISGHKSVSWYQQVLGQGPQFIFQYYEKEERGRGNFPDRFSARQFPNYSSELNVNALLLGDSALYLCASSSDRANYGYTFGSGTRLTVV.

V and J are TRBV7-9 and TRBJ2-3; D uncertain. Germline CDR1 reads SEHNR; CDR2 reads FQNEAQ (reference sequence). There are 15 residues in the CDR3. Trimming stripped 1 base from V and 5 bases from J, with 13 bases between. CDR3 nucleotide sequence: TGTGCCAGCAGCTTAGGGTCTAGTGATATAGATACGCAGTATTTT. Encoded protein: CASSLGSSDIDTQYF.

This clone was seen once. This chain joins TRBV25-1 and TRBJ1-3; tentative D call: TRBD1 (5 bases). V gave up 9 bases and J gave up 4 bases, with 13 bases separating them. The CDR3 is made up of 13 amino acids. Germline V CDR1 and CDR2: MGHDK, SYGVNS. CDR3 sequence reads: CASSRGTGNTIYF. CDR3 nucleotide sequence: TGTGCCAGTTCTCGGGGGACGGGAAACACCATATATTTT.

The chain recombines TRBV12-3 or TRBV12-4 with TRBJ2-3; no clear D gene. This CDR3 has 12 amino acids. The germline V and J ends were trimmed by 8 bases and 0 bases, with 6 bases remaining between them. CDR3: CASGRSTDTQYF. The CDR3 coding sequence is TGTGCCAGCGGGCGCAGCACAGATACGCAGTATTTT.

V is TRBV27 and J is TRBJ1-1; 7 nucleotides align to TRBD1. There are 15 residues in the CDR3. Unmatched junction bases numbered 16, after V lost 5 bases and J lost 10 bases. The germline CDR1 and CDR2 sequences are MNHEY and SMNVEV (reference sequence). Here the CDR3 reads CASSPPSTGARVAFF. The CDR3 bases are TGTGCCAGCAGTCCACCTTCTACAGGGGCGCGTGTAGCTTTCTTT.

The chain joins TRBV28 to TRBJ1-5; tentatively, D is TRBD1 (5 bases). V gave up 2 bases and J gave up 6 bases, with 14 bases separating them. The CDR3 runs 15 residues. Per the germline V gene, CDR1 is MDHEN and CDR2 is SYDVKM. The chain's CDR3 is CASSLAARVSQPQHF. The CDR3, as DNA: TGTGCCAGCAGTTTAGCGGCCAGGGTTTCTCAGCCCCAGCATTTT.

The chain joins TRBV6-1 to TRBJ1-2, with D maybe TRBD1 (6 bases). V dropped 0 bases and J dropped 13 bases, with 15 bases sitting between them. CDR3 length: 13 residues. From germline, CDR1 is MNHNS and CDR2 SASEGT. The CDR3 spells CASSEALTGLVTF. The CDR3 coding sequence is TGTGCCAGCAGTGAAGCGCTTACAGGGCTAGTCACCTTC.

This chain uses TRBV14 with TRBJ1-2; TRBD1 agrees at 7 bases. Germline V lookup: CDR1 SGHDN, CDR2 FVKESK. The CDR3 has 14 residues. J gave up 5 bases and V 6 bases, and 9 bases lay outside the gene matches. This CDR3 reads CASSPYGQEYGYTF. CDR3 coding DNA: TGTGCCAGCAGTCCTTATGGACAGGAGTATGGCTACACCTTC.

The chain recombines TRBV7-2 with TRBJ1-5, with D possibly being TRBD1 (6 bases). Germline V lookup: CDR1 SGHTA, CDR2 FQGNSA. The CDR3 consists of 15 residues. Trimming cost V 3 bases and J 2 bases, with 11 bases left between them. The CDR3, as DNA: TGTGCCAGCAGCTTGGACGCAGGGGGCAATCAGCCCCAGCATTTT. Its protein product is CASSLDAGGNQPQHF.

In its sample, this clone was seen once. The V and J genes are TRBV28 and TRBJ2-5, with D hard to call. This CDR3 is built from 14 residues. V gave up 8 bases and J gave up 2 bases, with 15 bases separating them. Per the germline V gene, CDR1 is MDHEN and CDR2 is SYDVKM. CDR3 amino acids: CASEAEGPQETQYF. In DNA form, the CDR3 reads TGTGCCAGCGAGGCGGAAGGTCCACAAGAGACCCAGTACTTC.

The rearrangement uses TRBV24-1 and TRBJ2-1; 9 bases align to TRBD2. Germline V lookup: CDR1 KGHDR, CDR2 SFDVKD. V trimming: 5 bases; J trimming: 6 bases; junction bases outside the gene matches: 1. CDR3 length: 13 residues. Here the CDR3 DNA reads TGTGCCACCAGTGGCGGGGGGGTCAATGAGCAGTTCTTC. Amino acids: CATSGGGVNEQFF.

The genes are TRBV6-6 and TRBJ2-3, with a possible D match to TRBD1 (6 bases). The CDR3 contains 15 residues. The germline V gene has CDR1 MNHNY and CDR2 SVGAGI (reference sequence). V was pared by 2 bases and J by 4 bases, with 13 bases between. This CDR3 is CASSYPLQGSDTQYF. In DNA form, the CDR3 reads TGTGCCAGCAGTTACCCGTTGCAGGGGTCAGATACGCAGTATTTT.

This clone was seen a handful of times. The chain recombines TRBV5-1 with TRBJ2-2; D is perhaps TRBD2 (6 bases). Germline CDR1 SGHRS, CDR2 YFSETQ. The CDR3 has 13 amino acids. V was clipped by 0 bases and J by 11 bases, with 11 bases between them. The DNA for the CDR3 is TGCGCCAGCAGCTTGGCCTTGACTAGTGAGCTGTTTTTT. Protein: CASSLALTSELFF.

The chain links TRBV6-2 or TRBV6-3 to TRBJ2-2, with D possibly being TRBD2 (5 bases). Trimming cost V 1 base and J 0 bases, with 9 bases left between them. This CDR3 is built from 16 residues. CDR1 and CDR2 (germline): MNHEY, SVGEGT. In DNA form, the CDR3 reads TGTGCCAGCAGTTACTTGACGGGGACGAACACCGGGGAGCTGTTTTTT. This translates into CASSYLTGTNTGELFF.

This clone was seen more than once but under ten times. The J gene is TRBJ1-2, the V gene TRBV4-2; 10 bases fit TRBD1. Per the germline V gene, CDR1 is LGHNA and CDR2 is YNFKEQ. This CDR3 region has 15 residues. The trim removed 3 bases at V and 5 bases at J, leaving 6 bases unmatched. The CDR3 nucleotides are TGTGCCAGCAGCCAGGCCGGACAGGGGGTTTATGGCTACACCTTC. Translation: CASSQAGQGVYGYTF.